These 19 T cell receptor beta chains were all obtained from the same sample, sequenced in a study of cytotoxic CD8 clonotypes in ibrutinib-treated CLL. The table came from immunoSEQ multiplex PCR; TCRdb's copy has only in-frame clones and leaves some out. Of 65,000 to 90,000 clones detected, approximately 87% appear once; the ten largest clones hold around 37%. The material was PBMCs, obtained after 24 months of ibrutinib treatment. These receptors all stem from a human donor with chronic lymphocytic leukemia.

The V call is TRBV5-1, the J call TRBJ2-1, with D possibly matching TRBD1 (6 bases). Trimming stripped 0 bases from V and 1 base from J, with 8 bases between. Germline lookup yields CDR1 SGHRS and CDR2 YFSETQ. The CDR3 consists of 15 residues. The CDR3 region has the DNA TGCGCCAGCAGCTTGGAGGGGGTTTCCTACAATGAGCAGTTCTTC. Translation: CASSLEGVSYNEQFF.

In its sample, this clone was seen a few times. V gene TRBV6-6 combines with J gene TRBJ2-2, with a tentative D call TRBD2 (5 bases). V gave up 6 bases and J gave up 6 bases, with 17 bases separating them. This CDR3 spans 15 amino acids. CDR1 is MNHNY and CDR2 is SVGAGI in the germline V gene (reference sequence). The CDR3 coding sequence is TGTGCCAGCAGCCCCTGGGCCACTAGTTCCGGGGAGCTGTTTTTT. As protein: CASSPWATSSGELFF.

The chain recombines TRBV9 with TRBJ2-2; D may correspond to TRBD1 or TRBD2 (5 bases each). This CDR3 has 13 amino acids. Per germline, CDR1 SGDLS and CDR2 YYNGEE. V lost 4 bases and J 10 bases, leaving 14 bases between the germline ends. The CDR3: CASSPFLGEELFF. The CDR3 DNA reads TGTGCCAGCAGCCCTTTCCTGGGGGAGGAGCTGTTTTTT.

CDR3: CASSLAPGGTYGYTF. In DNA form, the CDR3 reads TGTGCCAGCAGCTTAGCCCCGGGGGGCACGTATGGCTACACCTTC. The V gene is TRBV7-6, the J gene TRBJ1-2; maybe TRBD1 (6 bases). The CDR3 spans 15 residues. Germline V CDR1 and CDR2: SGHVS, FNYEAQ. Deletions cut 0 bases from V and 5 bases from J, with 13 bases between. The full variable domain, its missing parts supplied by reference TRBV7-6 and TRBJ1-2, is GAGVSQSPRYKVTKRGQDVALRCDPISGHVSLYWYRQALGQGPEFLTYFNYEAQQDKSGLPNDRFSAERPEGSISTLTIQRTEQRDSAMYRCASSLAPGGTYGYTFGSGTRLTVV.

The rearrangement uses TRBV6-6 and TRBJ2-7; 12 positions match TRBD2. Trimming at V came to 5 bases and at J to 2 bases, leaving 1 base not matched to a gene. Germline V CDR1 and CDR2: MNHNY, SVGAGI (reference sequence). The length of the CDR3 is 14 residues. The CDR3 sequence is CASSRTSGTYEQYF. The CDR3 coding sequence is TGTGCCAGCAGTAGGACTAGCGGGACCTACGAGCAGTACTTC.

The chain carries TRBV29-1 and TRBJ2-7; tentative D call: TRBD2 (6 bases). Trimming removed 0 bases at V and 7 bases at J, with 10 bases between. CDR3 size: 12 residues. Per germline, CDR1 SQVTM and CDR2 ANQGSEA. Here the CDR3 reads CSVEEEAGEQYF. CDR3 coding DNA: TGCAGCGTTGAAGAAGAGGCGGGGGAGCAGTACTTC.

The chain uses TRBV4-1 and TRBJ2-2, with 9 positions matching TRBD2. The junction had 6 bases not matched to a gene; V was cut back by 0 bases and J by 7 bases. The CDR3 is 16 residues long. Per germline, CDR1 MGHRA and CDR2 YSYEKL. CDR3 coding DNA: TGCGCCAGCAGCCAAGAGGCGGGAGGGTCGAACGGGGAGCTGTTTTTT. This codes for CASSQEAGGSNGELFF.

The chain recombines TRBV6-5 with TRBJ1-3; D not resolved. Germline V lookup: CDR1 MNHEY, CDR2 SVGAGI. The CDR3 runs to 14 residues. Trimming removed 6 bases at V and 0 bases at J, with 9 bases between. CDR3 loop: CASRNIGSGNTIYF. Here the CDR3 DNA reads TGTGCCAGCAGGAACATCGGCTCTGGAAACACCATATATTTT.

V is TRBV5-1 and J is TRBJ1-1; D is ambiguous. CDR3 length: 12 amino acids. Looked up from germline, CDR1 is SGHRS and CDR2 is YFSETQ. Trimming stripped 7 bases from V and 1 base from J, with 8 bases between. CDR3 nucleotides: TGCGCCAGCGCCTGGGAGAACACTGAAGCTTTCTTT. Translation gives CASAWENTEAFF.

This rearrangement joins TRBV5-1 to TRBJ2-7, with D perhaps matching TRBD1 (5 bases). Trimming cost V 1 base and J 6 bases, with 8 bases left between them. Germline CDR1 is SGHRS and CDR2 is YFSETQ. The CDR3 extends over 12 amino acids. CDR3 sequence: CASSLQGVEQYF. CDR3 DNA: TGCGCCAGCAGCTTGCAGGGTGTCGAGCAGTACTTC.

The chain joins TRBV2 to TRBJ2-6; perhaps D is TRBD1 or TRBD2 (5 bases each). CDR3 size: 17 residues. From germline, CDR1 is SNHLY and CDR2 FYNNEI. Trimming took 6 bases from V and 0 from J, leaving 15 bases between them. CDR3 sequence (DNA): TGTGCCAGCAGCCTGGGACGGCGGCTCTCTGGGGCCAACGTCCTGACTTTC. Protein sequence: CASSLGRRLSGANVLTF. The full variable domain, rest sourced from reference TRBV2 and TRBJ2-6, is EPEVTQTPSHQVTQMGQEVILRCVPISNHLYFYWYRQILGQKVEFLVSFYNNEISEKSEIFDDQFSVERPDGSNFTLKIRSTKLEDSAMYFCASSLGRRLSGANVLTFGAGSRLTVL.

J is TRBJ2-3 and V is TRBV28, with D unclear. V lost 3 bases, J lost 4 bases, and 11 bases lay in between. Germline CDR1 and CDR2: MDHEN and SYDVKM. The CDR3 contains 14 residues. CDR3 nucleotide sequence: TGTGCCAGCAGTTTTGAGCAGCGCCCAGATACGCAGTATTTT. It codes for CASSFEQRPDTQYF.

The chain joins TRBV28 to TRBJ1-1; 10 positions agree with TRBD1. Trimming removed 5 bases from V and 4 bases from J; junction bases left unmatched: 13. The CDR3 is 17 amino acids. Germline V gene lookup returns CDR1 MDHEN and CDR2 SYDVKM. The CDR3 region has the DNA TGTGCCAGCAGTCCTCACCCCGGGACAGGGGCGTTCACTGAAGCTTTCTTT. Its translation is CASSPHPGTGAFTEAFF.

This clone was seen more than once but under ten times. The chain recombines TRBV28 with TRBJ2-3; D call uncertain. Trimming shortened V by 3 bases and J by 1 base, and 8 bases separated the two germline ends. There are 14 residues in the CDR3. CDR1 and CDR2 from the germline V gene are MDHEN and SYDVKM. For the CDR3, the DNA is TGTGCCAGCAGTTTTCTGCAGGGCACAGATACGCAGTATTTT. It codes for CASSFLQGTDTQYF.

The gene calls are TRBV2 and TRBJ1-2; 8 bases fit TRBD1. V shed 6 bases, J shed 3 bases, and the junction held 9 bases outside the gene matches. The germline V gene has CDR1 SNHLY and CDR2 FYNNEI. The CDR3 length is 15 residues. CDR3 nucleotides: TGTGCCAGCAGCCATCCGGGACAGGACCACTATGGCTACACCTTC. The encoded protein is CASSHPGQDHYGYTF.

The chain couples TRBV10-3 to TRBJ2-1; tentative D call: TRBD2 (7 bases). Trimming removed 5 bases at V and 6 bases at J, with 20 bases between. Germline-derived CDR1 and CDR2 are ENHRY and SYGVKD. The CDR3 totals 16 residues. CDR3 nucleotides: TGTGCCATCAGTCTCGCGGGGGCGGGAGTGTTCAATGAGCAGTTCTTC. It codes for CAISLAGAGVFNEQFF.

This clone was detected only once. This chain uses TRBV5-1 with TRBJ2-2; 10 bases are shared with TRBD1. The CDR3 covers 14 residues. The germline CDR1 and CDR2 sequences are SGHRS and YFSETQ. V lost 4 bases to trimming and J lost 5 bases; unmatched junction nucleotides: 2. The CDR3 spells CASSDRGQTGELFF. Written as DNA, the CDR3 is TGCGCCAGCAGCGACAGGGGGCAAACCGGGGAGCTGTTTTTT.

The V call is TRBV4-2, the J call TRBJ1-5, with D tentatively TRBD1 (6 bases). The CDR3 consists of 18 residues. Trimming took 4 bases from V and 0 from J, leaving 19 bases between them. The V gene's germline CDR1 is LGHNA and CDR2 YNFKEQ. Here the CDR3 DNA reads TGTGCCAGCAGCCGGCTGGGGAACAGGGATGATAGCAATCAGCCCCAGCATTTT. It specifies CASSRLGNRDDSNQPQHF.

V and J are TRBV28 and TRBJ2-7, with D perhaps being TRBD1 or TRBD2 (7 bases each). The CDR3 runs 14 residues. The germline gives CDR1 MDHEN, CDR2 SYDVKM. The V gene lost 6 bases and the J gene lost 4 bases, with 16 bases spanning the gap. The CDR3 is CASSPPGGVYEQYF. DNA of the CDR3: TGTGCCAGCAGCCCCCCAGGGGGGGTATACGAGCAGTACTTC.